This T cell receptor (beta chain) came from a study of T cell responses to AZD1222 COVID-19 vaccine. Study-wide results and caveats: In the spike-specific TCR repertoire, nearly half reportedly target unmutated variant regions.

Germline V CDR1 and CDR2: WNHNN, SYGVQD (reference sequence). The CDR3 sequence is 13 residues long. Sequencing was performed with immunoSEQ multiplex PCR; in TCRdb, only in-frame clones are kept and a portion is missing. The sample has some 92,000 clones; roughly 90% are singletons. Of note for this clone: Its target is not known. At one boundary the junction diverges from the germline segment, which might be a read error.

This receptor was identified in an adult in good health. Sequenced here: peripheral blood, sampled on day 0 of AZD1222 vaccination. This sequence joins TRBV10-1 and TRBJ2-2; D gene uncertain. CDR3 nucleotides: TGCGCCAGCAGTAAGTCGAAAGCCGGGGAGCTGTTTTTT. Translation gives CASSKSKAGELFF.